Following are 13 T cell receptor beta chains from one sample sequenced in a study of T cell responses to AZD1222 COVID-19 vaccine. Generated by immunoSEQ multiplex PCR, the TCRdb table keeps only in-frame clones and is missing some. The profile shows roughly 110,000 clones, about four fifths of them singletons. The source was peripheral blood, collected on day 0 of AZD1222 vaccination. The receptors were gathered from an adult in good health.

V is TRBV5-1 and J is TRBJ2-5; 8 nucleotides agree with TRBD1. The germline gives CDR1 SGHRS, CDR2 YFSETQ. V lost 0 bases and J lost 1; bases outside the gene matches: 2. The CDR3 has 15 residues. The CDR3 coding sequence is TGCGCCAGCAGCTTGGGGGGACAGGCCCAAGAGACCCAGTACTTC. This gives the protein CASSLGGQAQETQYF. Looking up the rest from reference TRBV5-1 and TRBJ2-5 gives the full variable domain: KAGVTQTPRYLIKTRGQQVTLSCSPISGHRSVSWYQQTPGQGLQFLFEYFSETQRNKGNFPGRFSGRQFSNSRSEMNVSTLELGDSALYLCASSLGGQAQETQYFGPGTRLLVL.

V is TRBV7-9 and J is TRBJ1-4, with TRBD1 matching over 9 bases. CDR1 is SEHNR and CDR2 is FQNEAQ in the germline V gene (reference sequence). With 3 bases clipped from V and 6 bases from J, the junction kept 2 bases outside the gene matches. CDR3 length: 14 amino acids. The chain's CDR3 is CASSLGTGYEKLFF. Here the CDR3 DNA reads TGTGCCAGCAGCTTGGGGACAGGGTATGAAAAACTGTTTTTT.

The chain carries TRBV19 and TRBJ1-2; D perhaps matches TRBD1 (6 bases). The germline gives CDR1 LNHDA, CDR2 SQIVND (reference sequence). Between the trimmed V and J ends, which lost 8 bases and 4 bases, there was a span of 17 bases. The CDR3 spans 14 residues. The CDR3 DNA follows: TGTGCCAGTGCTACAGGGTCCCGGGTCTATGGCTACACCTTC. Encoded protein: CASATGSRVYGYTF. Using reference TRBV19 and TRBJ1-2 for the parts outside the CDR3, the full variable domain is DGGITQSPKYLFRKEGQNVTLSCEQNLNHDAMYWYRQDPGQGLRLIYYSQIVNDFQKGDIAEGYSVSREKKESFPLTVTSAQKNPTAFYLCASATGSRVYGYTFGSGTRLTVV.

This clone was observed once. This chain uses TRBV5-1 with TRBJ1-6; 7 nucleotides align to TRBD1. Germline CDR1 reads SGHRS; CDR2 reads YFSETQ. This CDR3 is 15 amino acids long. V was clipped by 1 base and J by 10 bases; unmatched bases: 8. DNA for the CDR3: TGCGCCAGCAGCTTGTCCGGGACAGTCGGCTCACCCCTCCACTTT. This translates into CASSLSGTVGSPLHF.

The J gene is TRBJ2-6, the V gene TRBV5-1; possibly TRBD2 for D (5 bases). The CDR3 has 16 residues. The germline V gene has CDR1 SGHRS and CDR2 YFSETQ. V lost 1 base and J lost 0, with 8 bases in between. In DNA form, the CDR3 reads TGCGCCAGCAGCTTGATCGGGATCTCTGGGGCCAACGTCCTGACTTTC. This gives the protein CASSLIGISGANVLTF.

The chain links TRBV9 to TRBJ2-1; 9 nucleotides line up with TRBD1. Germline V gives CDR1 SGDLS, CDR2 YYNGEE. Trimming removed 0 bases from V and 8 bases from J; junction bases left unmatched: 9. The length of the CDR3 is 16 residues. The CDR3 here is CASSVGGQGTFDEQFF. The DNA for the CDR3 is TGTGCCAGCAGCGTAGGGGGACAGGGTACGTTTGATGAGCAGTTCTTC. The complete variable domain, with remaining parts taken from reference TRBV9 and TRBJ2-1, reads DSGVTQTPKHLITATGQRVTLRCSPRSGDLSVYWYQQSLDQGLQFLIQYYNGEERAKGNILERFSAQQFPDLHSELNLSSLELGDSALYFCASSVGGQGTFDEQFFGPGTRLTVL.

This sequence joins TRBV27 and TRBJ2-7, with 11 bases identical to TRBD2. J gave up 4 bases and V 5 bases, and 10 bases lay outside the gene matches. This CDR3 has 16 residues. CDR1 MNHEY and CDR2 SMNVEV come from the germline V gene (reference sequence). The CDR3 loop reads CASSMTSGNSWYEQYF. CDR3 nucleotide sequence: TGTGCCAGCAGTATGACTAGCGGGAATAGCTGGTACGAGCAGTACTTC.

This chain uses TRBV28 with TRBJ2-7; D is unclear. The V and J ends lost 3 bases and 2 bases respectively, with 5 bases between them. The CDR3 totals 12 residues. The germline V gene has CDR1 MDHEN and CDR2 SYDVKM. The CDR3 region has the DNA TGTGCCAGCAGTTTCCGGCCCTACGAGCAGTACTTC. Protein product: CASSFRPYEQYF.

V gene TRBV5-1 combines with J gene TRBJ1-6; TRBD1 is a possible D gene (5 bases). Trimming left V 4 bases short and J 2 bases short, with 7 bases between. The CDR3 has 14 amino acids. Germline CDR1 is SGHRS and CDR2 is YFSETQ. The CDR3 bases are TGCGCCAGCAGCGCGGACACCTATAATTCACCCCTCCACTTT. Translation: CASSADTYNSPLHF.

The chain links TRBV7-9 to TRBJ2-2; D perhaps matches TRBD1 (6 bases). V gave up 4 bases and J gave up 5 bases, with 20 bases separating them. The germline V gene encodes CDR1 SEHNR and CDR2 FQNEAQ (reference sequence). The CDR3 is 17 residues long. CDR3 loop: CASSSLQGRTGTGELFF. The CDR3 nucleotides read TGTGCCAGCAGCTCGCTACAGGGCCGGACGGGGACCGGGGAGCTGTTTTTT.

The chain carries TRBV6-1 and TRBJ1-4, with D possibly TRBD1 on 6 matching bases. Germline V gene lookup returns CDR1 MNHNS and CDR2 SASEGT. The CDR3 is 15 amino acids. V lost 1 base to trimming and J lost 7 bases, with 13 bases between them. The CDR3 sequence: CASSEVGAQTEKLFF. CDR3 bases: TGTGCCAGCAGTGAAGTGGGGGCGCAAACTGAAAAACTGTTTTTT.

V gene TRBV11-2 combines with J gene TRBJ1-3; D gene ambiguous. Trimming removed 2 bases at V and 2 bases at J, with 10 bases between. The CDR3 length is 15 residues. From germline, CDR1 is SGHAT and CDR2 FQNNGV. The CDR3 is CASSLLWETGNTIYF. CDR3 coding DNA: TGTGCCAGCAGCTTACTCTGGGAGACTGGAAACACCATATATTTT.

The chain employs TRBV7-9 and TRBJ1-3, with no clear D. This CDR3 contains 14 residues. Germline CDR1 SEHNR, CDR2 FQNEAQ (reference sequence). The ends were cut back, 4 bases at V and 3 bases at J, with 10 bases in the middle. CDR3 amino acids: CASSSILIGNTIYF. CDR3 DNA sequence: TGTGCCAGCAGCTCCATCCTAATTGGAAACACCATATATTTT.